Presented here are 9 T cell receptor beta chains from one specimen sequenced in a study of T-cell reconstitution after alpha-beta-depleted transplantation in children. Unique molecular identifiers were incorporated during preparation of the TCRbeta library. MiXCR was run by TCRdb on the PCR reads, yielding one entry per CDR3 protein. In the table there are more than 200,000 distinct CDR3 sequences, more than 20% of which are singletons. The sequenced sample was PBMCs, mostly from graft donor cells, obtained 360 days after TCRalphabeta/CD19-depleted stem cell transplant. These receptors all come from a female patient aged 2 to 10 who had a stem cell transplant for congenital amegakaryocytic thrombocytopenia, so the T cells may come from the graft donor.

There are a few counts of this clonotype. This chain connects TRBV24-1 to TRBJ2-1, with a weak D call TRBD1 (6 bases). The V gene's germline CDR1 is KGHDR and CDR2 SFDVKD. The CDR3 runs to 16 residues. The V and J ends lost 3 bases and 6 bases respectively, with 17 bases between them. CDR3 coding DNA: TGTGCCACCAGTGATCCTACAGGGTTAACACTCAATGAGCAGTTCTTC. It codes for CATSDPTGLTLNEQFF.

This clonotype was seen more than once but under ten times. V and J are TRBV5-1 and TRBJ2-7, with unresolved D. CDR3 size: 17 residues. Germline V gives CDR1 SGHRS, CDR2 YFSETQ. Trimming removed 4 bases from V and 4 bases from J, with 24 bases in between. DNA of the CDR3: TGCGCCAGCAGCCCCAGAACCATGACGAACTCGACGTACGAGCAGTACTTC. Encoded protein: CASSPRTMTNSTYEQYF.

This CDR3 reads CASSYAGTGGLYEQYF. Written as DNA, the CDR3 is TGTGCCAGCAGTTACGCTGGAACAGGGGGTTTGTACGAGCAGTACTTC. The chain combines TRBV6-2 or TRBV6-3 with TRBJ2-7, with TRBD1 identical over 8 bases. Germline CDR1 reads MNHEY; CDR2 reads SVGEGT. Trimming took 2 bases from V and 4 from J; bases not matched to a gene: 10. The CDR3 has 16 residues.

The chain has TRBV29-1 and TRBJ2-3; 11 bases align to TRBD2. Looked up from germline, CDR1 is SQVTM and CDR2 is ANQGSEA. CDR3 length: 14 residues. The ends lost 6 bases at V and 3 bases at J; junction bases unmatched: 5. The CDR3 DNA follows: TGCAGCGTAGAACTAGCGGGAGTGACAGATACGCAGTATTTT. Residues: CSVELAGVTDTQYF.

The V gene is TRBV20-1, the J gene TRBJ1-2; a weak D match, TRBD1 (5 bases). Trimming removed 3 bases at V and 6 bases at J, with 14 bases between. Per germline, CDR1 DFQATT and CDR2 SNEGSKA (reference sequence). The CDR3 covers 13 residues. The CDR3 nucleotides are TGCAGTGCTAGTCCGGGCCAGGGCGATGGCTACACCTTC. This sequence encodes CSASPGQGDGYTF.

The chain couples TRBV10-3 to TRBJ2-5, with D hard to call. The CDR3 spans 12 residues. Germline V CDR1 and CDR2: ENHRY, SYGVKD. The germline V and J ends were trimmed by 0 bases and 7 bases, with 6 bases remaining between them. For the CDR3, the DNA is TGTGCCATCAGTGAGTCATGGGGGACCCAGTACTTC. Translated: CAISESWGTQYF.

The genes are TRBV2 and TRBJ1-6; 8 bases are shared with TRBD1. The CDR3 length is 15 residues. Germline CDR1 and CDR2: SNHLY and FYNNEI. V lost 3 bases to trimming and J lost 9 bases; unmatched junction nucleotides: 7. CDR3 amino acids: CASSEATGGVSPLHF. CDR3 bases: TGTGCCAGCAGTGAGGCCACAGGGGGTGTTTCACCCCTCCACTTT.

The CDR3 region is CASSQSRQRNPFIPNSPLHF. CDR3 bases: TGTGCCAGCAGCCAATCTAGACAGCGAAATCCTTTTATTCCCAATTCACCCCTCCACTTT. This rearrangement joins TRBV3-1 to TRBJ1-6, with TRBD1 as a possible D gene (5 bases). This CDR3 spans 20 amino acids. From germline, CDR1 is LGHDT and CDR2 YNNKEL (reference sequence). Trimming cost V 2 bases and J 7 bases, with 27 bases left between them.

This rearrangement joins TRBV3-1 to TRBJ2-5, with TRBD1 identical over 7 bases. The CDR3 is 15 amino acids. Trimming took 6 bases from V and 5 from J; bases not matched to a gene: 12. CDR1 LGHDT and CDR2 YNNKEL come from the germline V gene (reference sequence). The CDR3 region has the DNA TGTGCCAGCAGTCCGTTCGGCGGCAGGGGGGAGACCCAGTACTTC. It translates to CASSPFGGRGETQYF.